This T cell receptor beta chain comes out of a study of blood T cell repertoires in COVID-19. The CDR3 is made up of 15 amino acids. Germline V CDR1 and CDR2: SGHDT, YYEEEE. V was pared by 4 bases and J by 6 bases, with 6 bases of the junction left unmatched. Here immunoSEQ multiplex PCR was the method, and the copy in TCRdb shows in-frame clones only, minus some. The table has 250,000 or so clones, 89% seen once. The origin of this receptor is a woman in her forties who had recovered from COVID-19. Sequences were obtained from peripheral blood. The V call is TRBV5-6, the J call TRBJ2-2; 10 bases map to TRBD2. CDR3 region: CASSSSGRYPGELFF. DNA for the CDR3: TGTGCCAGCAGCAGTAGCGGGAGGTATCCCGGGGAGCTGTTTTTT.